This T cell receptor beta chain was sequenced during a study of OX40 agonist ivuxolimab in advanced cancers. Study-wide background: The patients' treatment was ivuxolimab, an agonistic anti-OX40 (CD134) antibody. Over 30% of patients had received prior checkpoint inhibitor therapy.

The CDR3 spans 11 residues. V was pared by 5 bases and J by 11 bases, with 16 bases between. Germline loops: CDR1 SQVTM, CDR2 ANQGSEA. Profiling relied on immunoSEQ multiplex PCR, and the TCRdb table lists in-frame clones only, not all of them. Among 50,000 to 70,000 clones listed, around 90% were seen once. Regarding this clone: No antigen is known for it.

Study-level results: Expanded clones were, on average, more numerous in CD8+ T cells than in CD4+. What antigens the expanded peripheral T cells recognized was never established.

This sequence was found in an adult with an advanced solid tumor such as melanoma, head and neck, liver or kidney cancer. The chain carries TRBV29-1 and TRBJ2-7, with D maybe TRBD1 (6 bases). The input for sequencing was CD4+ or CD8+ T cells sorted from blood, taken in a trial of the OX40 agonist ivuxolimab. CDR3 DNA sequence: TGCAGCGTTCCGGGTGGGGGCGAAGAGTACTTC. The encoded protein is CSVPGGGEEYF.